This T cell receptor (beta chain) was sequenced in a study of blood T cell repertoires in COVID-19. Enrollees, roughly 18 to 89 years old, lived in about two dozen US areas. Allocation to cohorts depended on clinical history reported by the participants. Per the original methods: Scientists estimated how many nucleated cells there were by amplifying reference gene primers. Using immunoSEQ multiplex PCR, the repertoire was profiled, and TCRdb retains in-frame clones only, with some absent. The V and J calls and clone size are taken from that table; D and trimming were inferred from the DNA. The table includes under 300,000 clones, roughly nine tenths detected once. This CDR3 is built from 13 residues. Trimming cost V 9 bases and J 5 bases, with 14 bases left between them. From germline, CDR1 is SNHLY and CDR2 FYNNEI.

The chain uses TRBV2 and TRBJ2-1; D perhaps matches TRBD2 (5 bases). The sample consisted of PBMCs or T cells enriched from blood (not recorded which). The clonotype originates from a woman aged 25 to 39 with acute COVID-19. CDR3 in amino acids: CASRVTSDNEQFF. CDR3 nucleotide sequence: TGTGCCAGTAGGGTTACTAGTGACAATGAGCAGTTCTTC.